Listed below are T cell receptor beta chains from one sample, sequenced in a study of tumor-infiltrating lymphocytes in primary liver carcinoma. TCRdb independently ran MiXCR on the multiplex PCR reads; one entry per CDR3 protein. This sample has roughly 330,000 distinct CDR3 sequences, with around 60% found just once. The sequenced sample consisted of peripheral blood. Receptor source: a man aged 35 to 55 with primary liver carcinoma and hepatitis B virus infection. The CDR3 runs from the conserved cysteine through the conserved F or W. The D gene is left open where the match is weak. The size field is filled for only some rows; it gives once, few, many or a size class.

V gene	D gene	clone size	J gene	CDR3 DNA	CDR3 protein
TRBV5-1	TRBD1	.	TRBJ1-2	TGCGCCAGCAGCTTACGGACAGGGACTGACTATGGCTACACCTTC	CASSLRTGTDYGYTF
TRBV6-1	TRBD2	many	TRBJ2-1	TGTGCCAGCAGTGAAGTAGCTAGCGGGAGAGATGAGCAGTTCTTC	CASSEVASGRDEQFF
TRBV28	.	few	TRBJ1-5	TGTGCCAGCAGTTTCGCAGGGCGAAGCAATCAGCCCCAGCATTTT	CASSFAGRSNQPQHF
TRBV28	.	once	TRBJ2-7	TGTGCCAGCAGCACGGGACACCTCTACGAGCAGTACTTC	CASSTGHLYEQYF
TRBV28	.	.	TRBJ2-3	TGTGCCAGCAGCAAGAGGTCTAGCACAGATACGCAGTATTTT	CASSKRSSTDTQYF
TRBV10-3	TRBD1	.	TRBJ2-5	TGTACCATCAGGAAACAACAGGGGGCCTTAGAGACCCAGTACTTC	CTIRKQQGALETQYF
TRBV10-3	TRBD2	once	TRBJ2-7	TGTGCCATCAATGCCGGGACTAGCGGGATGTACGAGCAGTACTTT	CAINAGTSGMYEQYF
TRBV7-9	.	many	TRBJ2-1	TGTGCCAGCAGCTTTGGGCCAGGTCGGAATGAGCAGTTCTTC	CASSFGPGRNEQFF
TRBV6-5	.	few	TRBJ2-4	TGTGCCAGCAGTCAGGACGGCCCCATAGCCAAAAACATTCGGTACTTC	CASSQDGPIAKNIRYF
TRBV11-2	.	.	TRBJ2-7	TGTGCCAGCATCTTAACGGACGGAACCTACGAGCAGTACTTC	CASILTDGTYEQYF
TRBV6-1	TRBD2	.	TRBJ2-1	TGTGCCGGCATGGTGGGAGGGAGCTCCTACAATGAGCAGTTCTTC	CAGMVGGSSYNEQFF
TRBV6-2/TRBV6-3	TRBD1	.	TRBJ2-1	TGTGCTATACGGGACAGGCGGTACGAGCAGTTCTTC	CAIRDRRYEQFF
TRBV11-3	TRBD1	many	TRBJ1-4	TGTGCCAGCAGCTTACAGGGGGGACCATTGGAAAAACTGTTTTTT	CASSLQGGPLEKLFF
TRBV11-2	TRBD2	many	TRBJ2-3	TGTGCCAGCAGCTTAGATCTTAGGACTAGCCTCCCAGATACGCAGTATTTT	CASSLDLRTSLPDTQYF
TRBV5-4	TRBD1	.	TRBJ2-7	TGTGCCAGCAGCTCCACCCAGGAGACAGGGGTTAACGAGCAGTACTTC	CASSSTQETGVNEQYF
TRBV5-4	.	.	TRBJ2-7	TGTGCCAGCAGCTTGAGTTCAAGGGGAGGCTACGAGCAGTACTTC	CASSLSSRGGYEQYF
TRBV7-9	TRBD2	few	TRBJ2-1	TGTGCCAGCAGCCCCTTGACTAGCGGGAGACCCGAACACAATGAGCAGTTCTTC	CASSPLTSGRPEHNEQFF
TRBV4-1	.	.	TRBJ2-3	TGCGCCAGCAGCCAAGATCTAGTGGGAGCAGATACGCAGTATTTT	CASSQDLVGADTQYF
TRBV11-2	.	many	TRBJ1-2	TGTGCCAGCAGCCGCGTTGAGGGAGGGCGAGTAACTTTCTATGGCTACACCTTC	CASSRVEGGRVTFYGYTF
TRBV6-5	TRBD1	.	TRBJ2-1	TGTGCCAGCCAGCCAGGGGGCGGGGATGAGCAGTTCTTC	CASQPGGGDEQFF
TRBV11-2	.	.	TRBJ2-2	TGTGCCAACAGCTTAGCTTCCTCCAACACCGGGGAGCTGTTTTTT	CANSLASSNTGELFF
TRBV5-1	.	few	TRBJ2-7	TGCGCCAGCAGCAGGGGACTTGACAGGAGCTCCTACGAGCAGTACTTC	CASSRGLDRSSYEQYF
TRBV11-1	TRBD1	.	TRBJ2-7	TGTACCAGCCGGACAGGTAGCGAGCAGTACTTC	CTSRTGSEQYF
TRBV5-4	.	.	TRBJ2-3	TGTGCCAGCAGCACTGAGCGGGCCCGCACAGATACGCAGTATTTT	CASSTERARTDTQYF
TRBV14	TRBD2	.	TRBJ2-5	TGTGCCAGCAGCCACTTAGCGGGTCCACAAGAGACCCAGTACTTC	CASSHLAGPQETQYF
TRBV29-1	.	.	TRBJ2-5	TGCAGCGCTCCATCCAGGGGGAGGGAGACCCAGTACTTC	CSAPSRGRETQYF